This note documents a single TCR beta chain sequence. The antigen is undetermined. The data stem from a study of cytomegalovirus exposure and HLA in healthy donors. Study-level points and caveats: TCR beta chains associated with HLA were, in a later analysis, more clonally expanded than equally common others. As a later analysis showed, several of the most significant clusters appeared to be linked to common viral pathogens.

The CDR3 has 14 residues. CDR1 and CDR2 (germline): ENHRY, SYGVKD. Trimming stripped 6 bases from V and 0 bases from J, with 11 bases between. PCR involved 60 Vbeta and 13 Jbeta primers. Profiling relied on immunoSEQ multiplex PCR, and the TCRdb table lists in-frame clones only, not all of them. The sample yields about 130,000 clones, approximately 78% seen once. The TCR originated in a young woman in good health and CMV-seronegative. The genes are TRBV10-3 and TRBJ1-1, with D hard to call. The sequencing sample was made of PBMCs. The CDR3 DNA reads as TGTGCCATCAGCCCAACGGGGATGAACACTGAAGCTTTCTTT. Translated, it gives CAISPTGMNTEAFF.